Shown below are 30 T cell receptor beta chains from a single sample sequenced in a study of vaccination and CD4 T cells after COVID-19. At the Johns Hopkins FTIC core, DNA taken from cultured CD4+ T cells was sequenced by way of the Oncomine TCR Beta short-read assay. TCRdb fed the PCR reads into MiXCR, producing one record per CDR3 protein. The sample carries under 20,000 distinct CDR3 sequences, 44% recorded once. These TCRs' antigens remain unknown. Treatment noted: approximately nine-day PBMC culture with coronavirus spike peptide pools or control peptides (ViraFEST assay). The sample consisted of CD4+ T cells from blood, cultured in vitro. Receptors originate from a human donor who had recovered from COVID-19.

This clonotype is medium-sized (0.01 to 0.1%) in the sample. The J gene is TRBJ1-5, the V gene TRBV6-1; 7 positions agree with TRBD1. CDR3 length: 13 residues. Trimming at V came to 6 bases and at J to 3 bases, leaving 2 bases not matched to a gene. The V gene's germline CDR1 is MNHNS and CDR2 SASEGT. The CDR3: CASSGTDNQPQHF. CDR3 DNA: TGTGCCAGCAGCGGGACAGACAATCAGCCCCAGCATTTT.

The V call is TRBV30, the J call TRBJ1-2, with a possible D match to TRBD1 (5 bases). The CDR3 has 13 residues. The V and J ends lost 0 bases and 4 bases respectively, with 9 bases between them. CDR1 and CDR2 (germline): GTSNPN, SVGIG (reference sequence). Written as DNA, the CDR3 is TGTGCCTGGAGTGTACTAGGGGCCTATGGCTACACCTTC. Protein sequence: CAWSVLGAYGYTF.

Turning to this clonotype: The junction departs from germline at one end; a sequencing error may be responsible. The genes are TRBV19 and TRBJ2-3, with TRBD2 matching 13 bases. The germline CDR1 and CDR2 sequences are LNHDA and SQIVND (reference sequence). This CDR3 spans 16 amino acids. DNA of the CDR3: TGTGCCAGTAGTCTAGAGGGACTAGCGGGGACAGATACGCAGTATTTT. Encoded protein: CASSLEGLAGTDTQYF.

V gene TRBV11-2 combines with J gene TRBJ2-7; TRBD1 matches 10 bases. CDR1 SGHAT and CDR2 FQNNGV come from the germline V gene. CDR3 size: 15 residues. V dropped 0 bases and J dropped 2; count of bases not matched to a gene: 1. CDR3: CASSLDGTGAYEQYF. In DNA form, the CDR3 reads TGTGCCAGCAGCTTAGATGGGACAGGGGCCTACGAGCAGTACTTC.

The DNA of the CDR3 is TGTGCCAGCAGTTACTCAACCAGCGGGAGGGCCGGGGAGACCCAGTACTTC. Translated: CASSYSTSGRAGETQYF. The genes are TRBV6-5 and TRBJ2-5; 10 bases map to TRBD2. J lost 5 bases, V lost 0 bases, and 9 bases had no gene match. The CDR3 totals 17 residues. Looked up from germline, CDR1 is MNHEY and CDR2 is SVGAGI.

This clonotype came up a few times. This chain uses TRBV11-1 with TRBJ1-1; D possibly corresponds to TRBD1 (6 bases). CDR3 size: 15 residues. The germline gives CDR1 SGHAT, CDR2 FQDESV (reference sequence). With 5 bases removed from V and 7 bases from J, the gap between germline ends came to 20 bases. In DNA form, the CDR3 reads TGTGCCAGCAGCGCAAAAACCGGGACACCAAATGAAGCTTTCTTT. This sequence encodes CASSAKTGTPNEAFF.

The table lists this clonotype with a count of one. The chain uses TRBV2 and TRBJ2-6, with D possibly TRBD1 on 5 matching bases. The CDR3 extends over 14 amino acids. The V and J ends lost 0 bases and 12 bases respectively, with 12 bases between them. Germline CDR1 reads SNHLY; CDR2 reads FYNNEI. The CDR3 protein is CASSEASRVAVLTF. CDR3 bases: TGTGCCAGCAGTGAAGCGTCCAGGGTAGCCGTCCTGACTTTC.

This clonotype was recorded a few times. The chain couples TRBV11-1 to TRBJ2-5; a weak D match, TRBD1 (7 bases). V lost 2 bases, J lost 4 bases, and 17 bases lay in between. CDR3 length: 16 amino acids. CDR1 and CDR2 from the germline V gene are SGHAT and FQDESV (reference sequence). The CDR3 is CASSLTAQGRRETQYF. The CDR3 DNA is TGTGCCAGCAGCTTAACGGCACAGGGGAGGAGAGAGACCCAGTACTTC.

The J gene is TRBJ2-4, the V gene TRBV21-1; the D call TRBD1 from the table was never checked on the DNA. TRBV21-1 is given as a pseudogene. This CDR3 region has 11 residues. CDR3 nucleotides: TGTGCCAGCAGCGCCAGGGACAAAATGTACTTC. Its translation is CASSARDKMYF.

The chain is built from TRBV7-2 and TRBJ1-2, with D uncertain. CDR1 is SGHTA and CDR2 is FQGNSA in the germline V gene. This CDR3 contains 16 residues. The V gene lost 1 base and the J gene lost 6 bases, with 18 bases spanning the gap. CDR3 nucleotide sequence: TGTGCCAGCAGCTTAGACCCCCCCCGGTTAACCCATGGCTACACCTTC. This translates into CASSLDPPRLTHGYTF.

CDR3 sequence: CASRGRGAENEKLFF. In DNA, the CDR3 is TGTGCCAGCCGGGGAAGGGGGGCGGAAAATGAAAAACTGTTTTTT. The V gene is TRBV6-1, the J gene TRBJ1-4; D is possibly TRBD1 (6 bases). V shed 8 bases and J shed 5 bases, with 18 bases lying between them. There are 15 residues in the CDR3. The germline V gene has CDR1 MNHNS and CDR2 SASEGT.

The DNA of the CDR3 is TGCAGTGCACCCATAAACGGGGCGGAGCAGTTCTTC. This encodes CSAPINGAEQFF. The chain joins TRBV20-1 to TRBJ2-1, with D tentatively TRBD1 or TRBD2 (5 bases each). V lost 6 bases and J lost 10, with 16 bases in between. Germline V gene data show CDR1 as DFQATT and CDR2 as SNEGSKA (reference sequence). The CDR3 contains 12 residues.

The V and J genes are TRBV27 and TRBJ2-2, with 8 nucleotides matching TRBD2. With V trimmed by 5 bases and J by 3 bases, 11 bases remained unmatched. CDR1 and CDR2 (germline): MNHEY, SMNVEV (reference sequence). The CDR3 runs to 17 residues. The DNA of the CDR3 is TGTGCCAGCAGTGTCCATTATAGCGGGAAGTACACCGGGGAGCTGTTTTTT. Residues: CASSVHYSGKYTGELFF.

V gene TRBV11-2 combines with J gene TRBJ2-3; D might be TRBD1 (6 bases). Trimming left V 6 bases short and J 0 bases short, with 19 bases between. CDR1 is SGHAT, CDR2 FQNNGV, per germline. This CDR3 comprises 17 residues. In nucleotides, the CDR3 is TGTGCCAGCAGTTCCACCTGGACAGAAACAAGCACAGATACGCAGTATTTT. This codes for CASSSTWTETSTDTQYF.

This clonotype has more than one count but fewer than ten. The chain employs TRBV7-6 and TRBJ2-1; unclear D gene. The germline V and J ends were trimmed by 1 base and 10 bases, with 14 bases remaining between them. The CDR3 is made up of 14 amino acids. Germline V gene data show CDR1 as SGHVS and CDR2 as FNYEAQ. The CDR3 spells CASSLVDPASEQFF. For the CDR3, the DNA is TGTGCCAGCAGCTTAGTCGATCCGGCGTCCGAGCAGTTCTTC. Together with reference TRBV7-6 and TRBJ2-1, the CDR3 gives the full variable domain: GAGVSQSPRYKVTKRGQDVALRCDPISGHVSLYWYRQALGQGPEFLTYFNYEAQQDKSGLPNDRFSAERPEGSISTLTIQRTEQRDSAMYRCASSLVDPASEQFFGPGTRLTVL.

This clonotype has only a few counts. The chain links TRBV24-1 to TRBJ2-3, with 9 bases identical to TRBD2. Per the germline V gene, CDR1 is KGHDR and CDR2 is SFDVKD. This CDR3 has 16 residues. V shed 4 bases, J shed 0 bases, and the junction held 4 bases outside the gene matches. CDR3 bases: TGTGCCACCAGTGACGTAGCGGGAGCTAGCACAGATACGCAGTATTTT. Amino acid sequence: CATSDVAGASTDTQYF.

The CDR3 loop reads CSVPTLDRYEQYF. The CDR3 DNA is TGCAGTGTCCCGACCTTAGACAGATACGAGCAGTACTTC. The J gene is TRBJ2-7, the V gene TRBV20-1; perhaps TRBD1 as D (5 bases). The CDR3 has 13 residues. Trimming took off 7 bases at V and 4 bases at J, with 17 bases between the two ends. The germline CDR1 and CDR2 sequences are DFQATT and SNEGSKA (reference sequence).

The CDR3 spells CASSPTAGAGNEKLFF. DNA for the CDR3: TGTGCCAGCAGCCCAACCGCCGGGGCAGGGAACGAAAAACTGTTTTTT. This chain joins TRBV7-9 and TRBJ1-4, with a possible D match to TRBD1 (5 bases). Trimming removed 5 bases from V and 8 bases from J, with 21 bases in between. This CDR3 contains 16 residues. Germline V gene lookup returns CDR1 SEHNR and CDR2 FQNEAQ (reference sequence).

The chain carries TRBV15 and TRBJ1-5; D is unclear. Germline-derived CDR1 and CDR2 are LNHNV and YYDKDF (reference sequence). V was trimmed by 9 bases and J by 4 bases, leaving 10 bases between them. The CDR3 has 12 amino acids. The CDR3 bases are TGTGCCACTCGGGGAGCAAATCAGCCCCAGCATTTT. This codes for CATRGANQPQHF.

The genes are TRBV7-2 and TRBJ1-1; no reliable D call. The germline V gene has CDR1 SGHTA and CDR2 FQGNSA. The CDR3 length is 12 residues. Trimming removed 4 bases at V and 3 bases at J, with 6 bases between. The CDR3 DNA sequence: TGTGCCAGCAGCTCCAGTTACACTGAAGCTTTCTTT. Translation: CASSSSYTEAFF.

The CDR3 DNA reads as TGTGCCACCGTCGTCAGGGCAAGAGGGGACACAGATACGCAGTATTTT. Protein product: CATVVRARGDTDTQYF. The chain uses TRBV24-1 and TRBJ2-3; D possibly matches TRBD1 or TRBD2 (5 bases each). This CDR3 has 16 residues. Trimming took 9 bases from V and 2 from J, leaving 20 bases between them. The germline gives CDR1 KGHDR, CDR2 SFDVKD.

This clonotype was observed a single time. V gene TRBV24-1 combines with J gene TRBJ2-7; D unresolved. From germline, CDR1 is KGHDR and CDR2 SFDVKD. The V end was cut by 2 bases, the J end by 0 bases, with 4 bases between. The CDR3 length is 13 residues. The CDR3 reads CATSDYNSYEQYF. The DNA for the CDR3 is TGTGCCACCAGTGATTACAACTCCTACGAGCAGTACTTC.

This chain uses TRBV6-2 or TRBV6-3 with TRBJ2-6; D might be TRBD1 (6 bases). Per the germline V gene, CDR1 is MNHEY and CDR2 is SVGEGT. V gave up 4 bases and J gave up 2 bases, with 9 bases separating them. The CDR3 spans 15 residues. CDR3 nucleotides: TGTGCCAGCAGTTCTACAGGGACTGGGGCCAACGTCCTGACTTTC. Translating it yields CASSSTGTGANVLTF.

This clonotype showed up just once. This sequence joins TRBV20-1 and TRBJ2-7, with 12 bases matching TRBD2. CDR1 and CDR2 from the germline V gene are DFQATT and SNEGSKA (reference sequence). The CDR3 has 14 residues. The J segment lost 2 bases and the V segment lost 4 bases, leaving 3 bases of the junction unmatched. The CDR3 coding sequence is TGCAGTGCTATAAGGACTAGCGGGGCCTACGAGCAGTACTTC. It codes for CSAIRTSGAYEQYF.

The chain uses TRBV20-1 and TRBJ1-2; tentatively, D is TRBD1 (6 bases). The CDR3 extends over 16 amino acids. The germline CDR1 and CDR2 sequences are DFQATT and SNEGSKA (reference sequence). Trimming took off 3 bases at V and 4 bases at J, with 21 bases between the two ends. The CDR3 region is CSARSPWGGYSYGYTF. CDR3 nucleotide sequence: TGCAGTGCTAGGTCCCCCTGGGGGGGCTATTCCTATGGCTACACCTTC.

This chain uses TRBV30 with TRBJ2-3, with D tentatively TRBD1 (5 bases). Trimming pared 2 bases from V and 3 bases from J, leaving 12 bases between. This CDR3 is 14 amino acids long. Germline CDR1 and CDR2: GTSNPN and SVGIG (reference sequence). CDR3 residues: CAWSMGLGTDTQYF. In nucleotides, the CDR3 is TGTGCCTGGAGTATGGGGCTGGGGACAGATACGCAGTATTTT.

The V gene is TRBV20-1, the J gene TRBJ2-5; no clear D gene. CDR3 length equals 13 residues. The germline V gene encodes CDR1 DFQATT and CDR2 SNEGSKA (reference sequence). Trimming pared 6 bases from V and 2 bases from J, leaving 13 bases between. In nucleotides, the CDR3 is TGCAGTGCCACGAAGCTTGGGCAAGAGACCCAGTACTTC. Translated: CSATKLGQETQYF.

This chain uses TRBV10-3 with TRBJ2-7; 11 nucleotides line up with TRBD2. V shed 6 bases, J shed 0 bases, and the junction held 7 bases outside the gene matches. This CDR3 contains 16 residues. Germline loops: CDR1 ENHRY, CDR2 SYGVKD. The CDR3 sequence is CAISPGLAGPSYEQYF. In DNA form, the CDR3 reads TGTGCCATCAGCCCCGGACTAGCGGGCCCCTCCTACGAGCAGTACTTC.

The chain is built from TRBV7-3 and TRBJ2-1; weak D call: TRBD1 (6 bases). Per the germline V gene, CDR1 is SGHTA and CDR2 is FQGTGA. CDR3 length equals 13 residues. Trimming pared 4 bases from V and 5 bases from J, leaving 9 bases between. The CDR3 coding sequence is TGTGCCAGCAGCTCCCGACAGGACAATGAGCAGTTCTTC. Its translation is CASSSRQDNEQFF.

This clonotype showed up just a few times. V is TRBV19 and J is TRBJ1-1, with D possibly matching TRBD1 (5 bases). Germline V gives CDR1 LNHDA, CDR2 SQIVND (reference sequence). This CDR3 region has 13 residues. Deletions cut 2 bases from V and 7 bases from J, with 11 bases between. CDR3 amino acids: CASSIIPGGEAFF. CDR3 DNA sequence: TGTGCCAGTAGTATAATCCCGGGGGGTGAAGCTTTCTTT.